The 14 T cell receptor beta chains reported below all come from one sample, sequenced in a study of T-cell reconstitution after alpha-beta-depleted transplantation in children. Preparation of the TCRbeta library used unique molecular identifiers. TCRdb re-analysed the PCR reads in MiXCR, keeping a single row per CDR3 protein. Seen here are just under 550,000 distinct CDR3 sequences, around 18% observed once, and the top ten hold around 3.3%. This sample comprised PBMCs from the stem cell graft donor, obtained from the stem cell graft. These receptors came from a human donor who donated a stem cell graft to a child with acute lymphoblastic leukemia.

This clonotype was seen a handful of times. J is TRBJ1-5 and V is TRBV6-9, with 7 bases matching TRBD1. From germline, CDR1 is MNHGY and CDR2 SVAAGI. J gave up 4 bases and V 5 bases, and 14 bases lay outside the gene matches. The length of the CDR3 is 17 residues. Here the CDR3 DNA reads TGTGCCAGCAGTGACTTACAGGGGATCAGGGGAAATCAGCCCCAGCATTTT. Its translation: CASSDLQGIRGNQPQHF.

This sequence joins TRBV10-1 and TRBJ2-2; 7 bases fit TRBD2. The germline CDR1 and CDR2 sequences are WNHNN and SYGVQD (reference sequence). This CDR3 has 17 residues. Losses at the gene ends were 6 bases for V and 0 bases for J; bases not matched to a gene: 10. The CDR3 nucleotides are TGCGCCAGCAGCTCCTACCCTAGCGGCGCGAACACCGGGGAGCTGTTTTTT. It specifies CASSSYPSGANTGELFF.

This clonotype turned up a few times. J is TRBJ2-7 and V is TRBV25-1; D ambiguous. V was clipped by 3 bases and J by 6 bases, with 9 bases between them. Looked up from germline, CDR1 is MGHDK and CDR2 is SYGVNS. The CDR3 runs to 12 residues. DNA of the CDR3: TGTGCCAGCAGTGAGGCGGAACCCGAGCAGTACTTC. This translates into CASSEAEPEQYF.

This chain joins TRBV5-1 and TRBJ2-4; D gene uncertain. The CDR3 covers 15 residues. Looked up from germline, CDR1 is SGHRS and CDR2 is YFSETQ. V was trimmed by 3 bases and J by 1 base, leaving 11 bases between them. The CDR3 sequence is CASSSDLSAKNIQYF. The CDR3 DNA follows: TGCGCCAGCAGCTCAGACCTTTCGGCCAAAAACATTCAGTACTTC.

The J gene is TRBJ1-1, the V gene TRBV5-1; D is uncertain. Germline lookup yields CDR1 SGHRS and CDR2 YFSETQ. The CDR3 is 14 amino acids. V lost 0 bases and J lost 3, with 9 bases in between. The CDR3 here is CASSLDTLDTEAFF. DNA for the CDR3: TGCGCCAGCAGCTTGGACACCCTCGACACTGAAGCTTTCTTT.

In its sample, this clonotype was seen a few times. The chain has TRBV6-1 and TRBJ1-1; D unresolved. V dropped 6 bases and J dropped 4 bases, with 15 bases sitting between them. Germline V gene data show CDR1 as MNHNS and CDR2 as SASEGT. The CDR3 contains 14 residues. The CDR3, as DNA: TGTGCCAGCAGGGAGAGGGATCTCGGCACTGAAGCTTTCTTT. Its translation is CASRERDLGTEAFF.

This clonotype has only a few counts. This chain connects TRBV7-6 to TRBJ2-3, with TRBD2 matching 8 bases. The CDR3 is 18 residues long. Trimming removed 3 bases from V and 1 base from J; junction bases left unmatched: 12. Germline CDR1 is SGHVS and CDR2 is FNYEAQ. The CDR3 sequence is CASSFGGRAGDGTDTQYF. Here the CDR3 DNA reads TGTGCCAGCAGCTTCGGGGGGAGAGCGGGAGATGGCACAGATACGCAGTATTTT. The complete variable domain, with remaining parts taken from reference TRBV7-6 and TRBJ2-3, reads GAGVSQSPRYKVTKRGQDVALRCDPISGHVSLYWYRQALGQGPEFLTYFNYEAQQDKSGLPNDRFSAERPEGSISTLTIQRTEQRDSAMYRCASSFGGRAGDGTDTQYFGPGTRLTVL.

The rearrangement uses TRBV9 and TRBJ1-6, with TRBD1 matching 7 bases. From germline, CDR1 is SGDLS and CDR2 YYNGEE. J gave up 5 bases and V 6 bases, and 2 bases lay outside the gene matches. The CDR3 spans 13 residues. The CDR3 protein is CASTTGDNSPLHF. The CDR3 DNA follows: TGTGCCAGCACTACAGGGGATAATTCACCCCTCCACTTT.

Only a few counts were recorded for this clonotype. The chain uses TRBV7-9 and TRBJ2-1; 11 bases agree with TRBD2. Germline-derived CDR1 and CDR2 are SEHNR and FQNEAQ (reference sequence). Trimming removed 5 bases from V and 9 bases from J; junction bases left unmatched: 9. The CDR3 is 15 amino acids. The CDR3 region has the DNA TGTGCCAGCAGCCCCCCACTAGCGGGAGAGAGTGAGCAGTTCTTC. It specifies CASSPPLAGESEQFF.

This rearrangement joins TRBV12-3 or TRBV12-4 to TRBJ2-3, with a tentative D call TRBD2 (5 bases). With 5 bases removed from V and 4 bases from J, the gap between germline ends came to 19 bases. The CDR3 loop spans 16 amino acids. The DNA for the CDR3 is TGTGCCAGCAGTCTTCGGGGTCCCATGGGCCCAGATACGCAGTATTTT. Translated, it gives CASSLRGPMGPDTQYF.

This clonotype was counted once. This chain joins TRBV30 and TRBJ1-1, with D perhaps matching TRBD1 (6 bases). The CDR3 runs 12 residues. Germline loops: CDR1 GTSNPN, CDR2 SVGIG (reference sequence). With 0 bases removed from V and 7 bases from J, the gap between germline ends came to 9 bases. CDR3 sequence: CAWSVGQNEAFF. As DNA, the CDR3 is TGTGCCTGGAGTGTAGGACAGAATGAAGCTTTCTTT.

The J gene is TRBJ1-5, the V gene TRBV7-8, with 7 bases that match TRBD1. With 4 bases clipped from V and 5 bases from J, the junction kept 5 bases outside the gene matches. This CDR3 has 14 residues. Germline lookup yields CDR1 SGHVS and CDR2 FQNEAQ. The CDR3 reads CASSSTGNHQPQHF. The CDR3 nucleotides are TGTGCCAGCAGCTCGACAGGGAATCATCAGCCCCAGCATTTT.

The CDR3 DNA reads TGTGCCACCAGCAGGGGCAGGGAATTCGGGGAGACCCAGTACTTC. It specifies CATSRGREFGETQYF. V usage is TRBV15 and J usage is TRBJ2-5; tentatively, D is TRBD1 (5 bases). Trimming stripped 3 bases from V and 5 bases from J, with 16 bases between. This CDR3 has 15 residues. Germline V gene lookup returns CDR1 LNHNV and CDR2 YYDKDF (reference sequence).

This clonotype showed up just a few times. The V and J genes are TRBV2 and TRBJ1-1; perhaps TRBD1 as D (5 bases). V lost 2 bases, J lost 0 bases, and 16 bases lay in between. The CDR3 has 17 residues. The germline gives CDR1 SNHLY, CDR2 FYNNEI. This CDR3 is CASSETRVGLMNTEAFF. CDR3 DNA: TGTGCCAGCAGTGAAACGAGGGTGGGACTTATGAACACTGAAGCTTTCTTT.